A single sample is the source of the 5 T cell receptor beta chains below, sequenced in a study of regulatory T cells in long-lasting Graves disease. Time point reported: persistent/refractory GD, antithyroid drugs over 5 years with positive TRAb. Scientists built the TCR library using RNA that was extracted from PBMCs. Relying on iRepertoire HTBI primers and Arm-PCR of CDR3 regions, the team built TCR beta libraries. TCRdb reanalysed the multiplex PCR reads using MiXCR and keeps one entry per CDR3 protein. This table holds roughly 300,000 distinct CDR3 sequences, 15% to 20% found once. Sequenced material: peripheral blood mononuclear cells (PBMCs), taken when the disease was refractory, from a patient treated with antithyroid drugs. These receptors came from a female donor with Graves disease.

This clonotype occurred a few times. The chain recombines TRBV11-3 with TRBJ1-2, with a possible D match to TRBD1 (6 bases). The germline V gene has CDR1 SGHNT and CDR2 YENEEA. There are 13 residues in the CDR3. V was clipped by 1 base and J by 7 bases, with 10 bases between them. CDR3 in amino acids: CASSLGGPSGYTF. DNA of the CDR3: TGTGCCAGCAGCTTAGGGGGGCCTAGTGGCTACACCTTC.

This clonotype was observed a handful of times. This chain links TRBV12-3 or TRBV12-4 with TRBJ2-2, with D uncertain. The CDR3 is 13 residues long. V lost 3 bases and J 8 bases, leaving 10 bases between the germline ends. The CDR3 DNA follows: TGTGCCAGCAGTTTGGCCTTTCATGGGGAGCTGTTTTTT. Protein: CASSLAFHGELFF.

This clonotype was seen more than once but under ten times. The chain recombines TRBV6-5 with TRBJ2-5; 8 bases line up with TRBD1. V was clipped by 0 bases and J by 2 bases; unmatched bases: 8. The germline V gene encodes CDR1 MNHEY and CDR2 SVGAGI. This CDR3 is 17 amino acids long. The CDR3 here is CASSYSVGTGRQETQYF. The CDR3 nucleotides read TGTGCCAGCAGTTACTCGGTAGGGACAGGTCGGCAAGAGACCCAGTACTTC.

The chain employs TRBV20-1 and TRBJ1-2; 7 bases fit TRBD1. Germline assignment: CDR1 DFQATT and CDR2 SNEGSKA (reference sequence). V lost 5 bases and J lost 5; bases outside the gene matches: 8. CDR3 length equals 13 residues. The CDR3 nucleotides are TGCAGTGCTGGGACAGCGAAGATTTATGGCTACACCTTC. Its protein is CSAGTAKIYGYTF.

This clonotype has just one count. The CDR3 end shows no conserved phenylalanine or tryptophan, and so a read error is likely. This chain links TRBV6-5 with TRBJ2-7; D is uncertain. With 0 bases removed from V and 1 base from J, the gap between germline ends came to 7 bases. The V gene's germline CDR1 is MNHEY and CDR2 SVGAGI. The CDR3 covers 14 residues. This CDR3 reads CASSYSRTSYEQYL. In nucleotides, the CDR3 is TGTGCCAGCAGTTACTCGAGGACGTCCTACGAGCAGTACCTC.